This T cell receptor beta chain comes out of a study of T cells after yellow fever vaccination. For the study at large: SMART-Seq v4 Ultra Low Input handled preparation of low-cell-number fractions. Study results and limitations: The secondary response was weaker, and its peak arrived faster, on day 5 versus 15. Reappearance after the booster was observed for most primary-vaccination clones (roughly 96% CD4, over 70% CD8).

Synthesis of TCR cDNA relied on 5'RACE template switching, which attached a universal primer site and UMIs. Via MiXCR, TCRdb re-called the 5' RACE reads, giving one row per CDR3 protein. The sample has hundreds of thousands of distinct CDR3 sequences, around an eighth seen once. The CDR3 is made up of 14 amino acids. The germline V gene encodes CDR1 SGDLS and CDR2 YYNGEE. With 1 base removed from V and 4 bases from J, the gap between germline ends came to 10 bases. This clonotype has ten or more counts. Its antigen remains unidentified. This sequence originates from a man aged 30-40 years who received the YFV17D yellow fever vaccine. This specimen consisted of PBMCs, obtained on the day of the yellow fever booster vaccination. V usage is TRBV9 and J usage is TRBJ2-3; D is ambiguous. CDR3 residues: CASSVTDRADTQYF. The DNA of the CDR3 is TGTGCCAGCAGCGTAACCGACCGGGCAGATACGCAGTATTTT.